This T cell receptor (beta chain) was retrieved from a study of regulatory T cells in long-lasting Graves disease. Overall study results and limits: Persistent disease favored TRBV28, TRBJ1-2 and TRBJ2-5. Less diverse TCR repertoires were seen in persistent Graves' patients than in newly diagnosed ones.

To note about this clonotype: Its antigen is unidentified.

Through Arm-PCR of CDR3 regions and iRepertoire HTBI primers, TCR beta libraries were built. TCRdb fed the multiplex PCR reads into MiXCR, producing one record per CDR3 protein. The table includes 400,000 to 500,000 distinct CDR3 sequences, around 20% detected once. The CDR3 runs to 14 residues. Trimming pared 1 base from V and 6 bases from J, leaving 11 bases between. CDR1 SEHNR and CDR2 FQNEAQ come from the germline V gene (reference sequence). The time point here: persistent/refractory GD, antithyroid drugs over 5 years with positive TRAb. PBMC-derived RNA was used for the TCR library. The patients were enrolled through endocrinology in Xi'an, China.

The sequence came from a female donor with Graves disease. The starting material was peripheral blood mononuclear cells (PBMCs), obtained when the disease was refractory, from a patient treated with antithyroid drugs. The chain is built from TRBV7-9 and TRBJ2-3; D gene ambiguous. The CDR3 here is CASSLDLMVDTQYF. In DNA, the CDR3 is TGTGCCAGCAGCTTAGATCTTATGGTGGATACGCAGTATTTT.